This T cell receptor beta chain was captured in a study of blood T cell repertoires in COVID-19. Study-level background: Collection of acute and convalescent COVID-19 samples took place in the United States, Italy and Spain. PBMCs, B-cell-depleted T cells, or T cells were the source of the cDNA or gDNA that made up the material.

V lost 11 bases and J 2 bases, leaving 15 bases between the germline ends. Germline V gene sequence: CDR1 KGHDR, CDR2 SFDVKD. The CDR3 spans 14 residues. In the source study's methods: The authors estimated nucleated cell counts from reference gene primer amplification. This table comes from immunoSEQ multiplex PCR, and its TCRdb copy is limited to in-frame clones, with some not included. Clone size and V and J calls were adopted from that table, with D and trimming inferred from the DNA. The sample carries 65,000 to 75,000 clones, about 80% recorded once. The sample taken for sequencing was peripheral blood. This sequence was found in a human donor in a cohort sampled during active COVID-19. The V gene is TRBV24-1, the J gene TRBJ2-1; the D gene is possibly TRBD2 (5 bases). This CDR3 is CAIAPSGPYNEQFF. CDR3 DNA sequence: TGTGCCATTGCCCCCAGCGGTCCCTACAATGAGCAGTTCTTC.